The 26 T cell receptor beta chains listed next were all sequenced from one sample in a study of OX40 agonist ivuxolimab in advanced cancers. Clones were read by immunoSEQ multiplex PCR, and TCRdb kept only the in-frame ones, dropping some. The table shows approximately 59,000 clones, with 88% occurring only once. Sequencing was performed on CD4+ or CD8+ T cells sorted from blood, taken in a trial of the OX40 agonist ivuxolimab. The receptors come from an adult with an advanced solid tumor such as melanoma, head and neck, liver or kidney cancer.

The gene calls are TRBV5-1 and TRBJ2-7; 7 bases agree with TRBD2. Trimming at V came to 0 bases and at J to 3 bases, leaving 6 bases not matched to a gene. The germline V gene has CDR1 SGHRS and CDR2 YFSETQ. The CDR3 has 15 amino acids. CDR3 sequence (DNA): TGCGCCAGCAGCTTGGAGAGCGGGAAGAGCTACGAGCAGTACTTC. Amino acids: CASSLESGKSYEQYF. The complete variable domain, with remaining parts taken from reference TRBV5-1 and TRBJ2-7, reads KAGVTQTPRYLIKTRGQQVTLSCSPISGHRSVSWYQQTPGQGLQFLFEYFSETQRNKGNFPGRFSGRQFSNSRSEMNVSTLELGDSALYLCASSLESGKSYEQYFGPGTRLTVT.

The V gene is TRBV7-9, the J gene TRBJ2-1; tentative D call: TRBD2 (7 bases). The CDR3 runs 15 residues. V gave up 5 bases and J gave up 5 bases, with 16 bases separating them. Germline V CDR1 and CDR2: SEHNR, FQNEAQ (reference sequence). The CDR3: CASSLEGGGHNEQFF. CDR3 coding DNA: TGTGCCAGCAGCCTCGAAGGGGGAGGGCACAATGAGCAGTTCTTC. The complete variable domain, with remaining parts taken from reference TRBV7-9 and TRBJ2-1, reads DTGVSQNPRHKITKRGQNVTFRCDPISEHNRLYWYRQTLGQGPEFLTYFQNEAQLEKSRLLSDRFSAERPKGSFSTLEIQRTEQGDSAMYLCASSLEGGGHNEQFFGPGTRLTVL.

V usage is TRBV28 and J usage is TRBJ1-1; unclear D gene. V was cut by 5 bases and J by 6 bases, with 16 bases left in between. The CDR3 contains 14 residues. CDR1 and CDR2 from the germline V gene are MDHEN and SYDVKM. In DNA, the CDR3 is TGTGCCAGCAGTCTAGCTTTGGGGAAGGCTGAAGCTTTCTTT. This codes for CASSLALGKAEAFF.

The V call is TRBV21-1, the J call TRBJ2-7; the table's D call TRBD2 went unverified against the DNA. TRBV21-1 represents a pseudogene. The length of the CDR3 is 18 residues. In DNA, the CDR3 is TGTGCCAGCAGCACCCAAGGACCTAGCGGGAGGACACGGTACGAGCAGTACTTC. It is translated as CASSTQGPSGRTRYEQYF.

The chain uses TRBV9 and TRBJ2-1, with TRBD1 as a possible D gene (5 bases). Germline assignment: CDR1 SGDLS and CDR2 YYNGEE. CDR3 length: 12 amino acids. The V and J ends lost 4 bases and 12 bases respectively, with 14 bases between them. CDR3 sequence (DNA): TGTGCCAGCAGCCCCCAAAGTCAGGGGCAGTTCTTC. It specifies CASSPQSQGQFF.

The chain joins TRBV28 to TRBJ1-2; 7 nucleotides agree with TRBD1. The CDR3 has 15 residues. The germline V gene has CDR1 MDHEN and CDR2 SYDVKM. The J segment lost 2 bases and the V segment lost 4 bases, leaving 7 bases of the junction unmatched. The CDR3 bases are TGTGCCAGCAGTTCCGCGGGACAGACAAACTATGGCTACACCTTC. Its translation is CASSSAGQTNYGYTF.

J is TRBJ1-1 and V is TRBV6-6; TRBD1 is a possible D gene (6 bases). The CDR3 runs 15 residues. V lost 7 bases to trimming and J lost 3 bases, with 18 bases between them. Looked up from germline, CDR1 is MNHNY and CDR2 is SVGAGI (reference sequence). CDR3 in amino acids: CASTKGGGKDTEAFF. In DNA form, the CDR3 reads TGTGCCAGCACCAAGGGGGGGGGAAAGGACACTGAAGCTTTCTTT.

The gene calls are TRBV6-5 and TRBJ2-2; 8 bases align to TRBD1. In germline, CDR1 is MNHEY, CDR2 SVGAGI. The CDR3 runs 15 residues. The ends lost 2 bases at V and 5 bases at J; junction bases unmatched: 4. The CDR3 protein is CASSYAGGATGELFF. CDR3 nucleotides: TGTGCCAGCAGTTACGCAGGGGGCGCAACCGGGGAGCTGTTTTTT.

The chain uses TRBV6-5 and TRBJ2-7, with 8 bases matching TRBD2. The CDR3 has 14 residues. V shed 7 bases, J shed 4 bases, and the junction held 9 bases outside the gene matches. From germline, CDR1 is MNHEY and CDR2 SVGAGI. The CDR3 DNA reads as TGTGCCAGCACCGAAAGCGGGAGAGAGTACGAGCAGTACTTC. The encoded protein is CASTESGREYEQYF.

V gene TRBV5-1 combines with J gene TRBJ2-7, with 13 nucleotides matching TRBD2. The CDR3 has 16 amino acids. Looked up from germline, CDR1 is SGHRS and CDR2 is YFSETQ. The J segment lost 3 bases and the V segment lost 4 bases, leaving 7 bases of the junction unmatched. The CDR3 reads CASSRGLAGINYEQYF. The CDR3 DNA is TGCGCCAGCAGCCGGGGACTAGCGGGGATAAACTACGAGCAGTACTTC.

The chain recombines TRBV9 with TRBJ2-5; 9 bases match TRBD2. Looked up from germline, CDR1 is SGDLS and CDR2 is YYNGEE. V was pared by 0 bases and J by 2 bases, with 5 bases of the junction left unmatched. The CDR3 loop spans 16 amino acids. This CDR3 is CASSVGPSGTQETQYF. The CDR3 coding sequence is TGTGCCAGCAGCGTAGGTCCTAGCGGGACTCAAGAGACCCAGTACTTC.

The CDR3 here is CAWSLSGSDTGELFF. The CDR3, as DNA: TGTGCCTGGAGTCTTAGCGGGAGTGATACCGGGGAGCTGTTTTTT. The chain joins TRBV30 to TRBJ2-2, with 9 positions matching TRBD2. Looked up from germline, CDR1 is GTSNPN and CDR2 is SVGIG (reference sequence). The CDR3 contains 15 residues. The V gene end was trimmed by 2 bases and the J gene end by 5 bases; junction bases not matched to a gene: 6. Full variable domain (rest looked up from reference TRBV30 and TRBJ2-2): SQTIHQWPATLVQPVGSPLSLECTVEGTSNPNLYWYRQAAGRGLQLLFYSVGIGQISSEVPQNLSASRPQDRQFILSSKKLLLSDSGFYLCAWSLSGSDTGELFFGEGSRLTVL.

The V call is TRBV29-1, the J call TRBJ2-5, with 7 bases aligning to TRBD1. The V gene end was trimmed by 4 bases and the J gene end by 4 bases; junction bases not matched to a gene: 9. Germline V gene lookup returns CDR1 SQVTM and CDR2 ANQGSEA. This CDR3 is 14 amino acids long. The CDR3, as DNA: TGCAGCGTTGTTCCTGGACAGGAAGGAGAGACCCAGTACTTC. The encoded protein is CSVVPGQEGETQYF.

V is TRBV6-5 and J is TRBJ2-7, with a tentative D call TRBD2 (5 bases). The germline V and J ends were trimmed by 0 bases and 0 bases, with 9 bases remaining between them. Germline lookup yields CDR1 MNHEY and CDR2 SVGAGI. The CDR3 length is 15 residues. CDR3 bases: TGTGCCAGCAGTTACTCCGCGGGCAGCTCCTACGAGCAGTACTTC. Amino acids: CASSYSAGSSYEQYF.

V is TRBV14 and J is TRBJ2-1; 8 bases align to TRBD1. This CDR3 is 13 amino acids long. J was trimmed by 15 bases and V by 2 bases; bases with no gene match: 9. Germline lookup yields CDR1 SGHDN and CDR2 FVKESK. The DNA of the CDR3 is TGTGCCAGCAGCCAATCTACCCAGGGGGCCGGGTTCTTC. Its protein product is CASSQSTQGAGFF.

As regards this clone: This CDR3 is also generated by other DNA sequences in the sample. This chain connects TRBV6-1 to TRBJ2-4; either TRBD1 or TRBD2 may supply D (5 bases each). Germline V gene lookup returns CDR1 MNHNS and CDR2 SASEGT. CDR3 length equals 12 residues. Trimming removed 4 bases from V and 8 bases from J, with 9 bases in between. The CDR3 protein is CASSVLGDIQYF. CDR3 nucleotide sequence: TGTGCCAGCAGTGTTTTGGGGGACATTCAGTACTTC.

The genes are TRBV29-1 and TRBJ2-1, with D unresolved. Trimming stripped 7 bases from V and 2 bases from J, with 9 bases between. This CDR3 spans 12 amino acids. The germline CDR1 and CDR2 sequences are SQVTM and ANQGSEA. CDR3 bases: TGCAGCGGCGGCCAGGCCTACAATGAGCAGTTCTTC. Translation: CSGGQAYNEQFF.

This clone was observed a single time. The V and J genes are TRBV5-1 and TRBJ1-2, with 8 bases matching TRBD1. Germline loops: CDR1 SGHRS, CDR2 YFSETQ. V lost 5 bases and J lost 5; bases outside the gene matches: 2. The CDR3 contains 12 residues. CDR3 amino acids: CASSRTGYGYTF. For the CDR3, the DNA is TGCGCCAGCAGTCGGACAGGGTATGGCTACACCTTC.

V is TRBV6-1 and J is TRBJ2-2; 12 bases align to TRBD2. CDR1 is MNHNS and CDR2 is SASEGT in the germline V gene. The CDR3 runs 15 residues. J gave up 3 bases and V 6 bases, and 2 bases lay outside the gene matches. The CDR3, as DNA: TGTGCCAGCAGCCGACTAGCGGGGGACACCGGGGAGCTGTTTTTT. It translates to CASSRLAGDTGELFF.

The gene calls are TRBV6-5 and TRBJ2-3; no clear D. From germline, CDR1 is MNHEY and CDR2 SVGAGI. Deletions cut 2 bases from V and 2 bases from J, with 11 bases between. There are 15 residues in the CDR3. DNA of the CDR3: TGTGCCAGCAGTTACAGTGGCGGTAACACAGATACGCAGTATTTT. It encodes CASSYSGGNTDTQYF.

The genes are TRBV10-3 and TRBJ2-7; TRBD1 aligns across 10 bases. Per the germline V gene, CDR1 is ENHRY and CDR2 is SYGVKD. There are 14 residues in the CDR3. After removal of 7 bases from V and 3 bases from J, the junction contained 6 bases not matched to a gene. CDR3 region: CAINSGQGGYEQYF. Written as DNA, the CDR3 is TGTGCCATCAATAGTGGACAGGGGGGCTACGAGCAGTACTTC.

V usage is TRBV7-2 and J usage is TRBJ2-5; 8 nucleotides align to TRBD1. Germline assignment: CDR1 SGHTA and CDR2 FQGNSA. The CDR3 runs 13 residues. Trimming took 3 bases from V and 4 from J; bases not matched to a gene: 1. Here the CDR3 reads CASSFDRGETQYF. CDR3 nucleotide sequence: TGTGCCAGCAGCTTCGACAGGGGAGAGACCCAGTACTTC.

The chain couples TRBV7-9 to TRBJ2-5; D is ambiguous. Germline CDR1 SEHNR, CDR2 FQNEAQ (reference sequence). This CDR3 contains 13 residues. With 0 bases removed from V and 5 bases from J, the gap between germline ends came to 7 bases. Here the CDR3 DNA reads TGTGCCAGCAGCTTAGCGCATGGGGAGACCCAGTACTTC. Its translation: CASSLAHGETQYF.

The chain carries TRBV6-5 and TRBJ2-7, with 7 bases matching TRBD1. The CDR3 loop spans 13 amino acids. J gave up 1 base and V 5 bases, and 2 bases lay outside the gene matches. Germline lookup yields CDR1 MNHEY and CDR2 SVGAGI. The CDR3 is CASSGQVSYEQYF. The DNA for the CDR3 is TGTGCCAGCAGTGGACAGGTTTCCTACGAGCAGTACTTC.

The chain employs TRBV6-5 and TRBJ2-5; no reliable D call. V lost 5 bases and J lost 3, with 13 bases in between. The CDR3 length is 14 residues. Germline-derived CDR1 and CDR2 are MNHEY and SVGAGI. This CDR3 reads CASSELISEETQYF. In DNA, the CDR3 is TGTGCCAGCAGTGAACTTATAAGTGAAGAGACCCAGTACTTC.

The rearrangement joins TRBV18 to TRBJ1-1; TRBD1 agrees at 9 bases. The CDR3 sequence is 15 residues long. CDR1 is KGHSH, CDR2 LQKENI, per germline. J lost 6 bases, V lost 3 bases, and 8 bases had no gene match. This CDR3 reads CASSPQDRGWSEAFF. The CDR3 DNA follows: TGTGCCAGCTCACCCCAGGACAGGGGTTGGTCTGAAGCTTTCTTT.